This TCR beta chain derives from a study of graft-versus-host responses after intestinal transplantation. Study at large: Anti-thymocyte globulin induction, then tacrolimus and steroids for around 3 years, went to all recipients. Study conclusions and caveats: Circulating GvH clones peaking coincided with falling HvG clones soon after transplant. Analysis identified GvH clones in recipient marrow, with some appearing first in ileum or blood.

This clone showed up just once. Its target is unknown. Profiled with immunoSEQ multiplex PCR; TCRdb holds only in-frame clones, not every one. The table includes nearly 110,000 clones, over 80% detected once. This CDR3 is built from 12 residues. The V end was cut by 1 base, the J end by 6 bases, with 3 bases between. Germline V gene lookup returns CDR1 SGHNT and CDR2 YENEEA. The rearrangement joins TRBV11-3 to TRBJ2-2, with D hard to call. The input for sequencing was unstimulated CD4+ T cells sorted from spleen or lymph node cells, taken before transplant. This receptor was taken from a human donor who was the organ donor for an intestinal transplant. CDR3 sequence: CASSLGAGELFF. CDR3 bases: TGTGCCAGCAGCTTAGGGGCCGGGGAGCTGTTTTTT.